The 24 T cell receptor beta chains reported below all come from one sample, sequenced in a study of cytomegalovirus exposure and HLA in healthy donors. This PCR relied on a set of 60 Vbeta primers and 13 Jbeta primers. The table came from immunoSEQ multiplex PCR; TCRdb's copy has only in-frame clones and leaves some out. The table has approximately 130,000 clones, 70% to 90% seen once. The specimen was PBMCs. These receptors all come from a woman aged 40 to 55 in good health and CMV-seropositive.

V usage is TRBV25-1 and J usage is TRBJ1-2; TRBD1 might be the D (6 bases). Trimming took off 3 bases at V and 6 bases at J, with 20 bases between the two ends. This CDR3 has 16 residues. Germline lookup yields CDR1 MGHDK and CDR2 SYGVNS. CDR3 amino acids: CASSDSPGHHEDGYTF. CDR3 nucleotide sequence: TGTGCCAGCAGTGATTCCCCGGGACACCACGAAGATGGCTACACCTTC.

The chain is built from TRBV28 and TRBJ1-5, with D perhaps matching TRBD1 (5 bases). Per germline, CDR1 MDHEN and CDR2 SYDVKM. Trimming removed 5 bases at V and 1 base at J, with 15 bases between. This CDR3 contains 16 residues. The CDR3 here is CASSILTGDSNQPQHF. The CDR3 DNA reads as TGTGCCAGCAGTATCCTCACGGGGGACAGCAATCAGCCCCAGCATTTT.

V gene TRBV4-2 combines with J gene TRBJ1-2, with D maybe TRBD1 (5 bases). Germline V gene sequence: CDR1 LGHNA, CDR2 YNFKEQ. With 0 bases removed from V and 0 bases from J, the gap between germline ends came to 11 bases. CDR3 length: 16 amino acids. The DNA of the CDR3 is TGTGCCAGCAGCCAAGAGGCCACAGGAGCTAACTATGGCTACACCTTC. Its protein is CASSQEATGANYGYTF.

A word on this clone: A read error may account for a junction end that differs from germline. The CDR3 is CSSSLEAGQGWTEAFF. The CDR3 nucleotides are TGTTCCAGCAGCCTGGAGGCCGGACAGGGATGGACTGAAGCTTTCTTT. The rearrangement joins TRBV7-9 to TRBJ1-1; 8 nucleotides line up with TRBD1. The CDR3 length is 16 residues. Germline V gene lookup returns CDR1 SEHNR and CDR2 FQNEAQ (reference sequence).

The chain is built from TRBV7-9 and TRBJ1-6; no reliable D call. Trimming stripped 1 base from V and 0 bases from J, with 7 bases between. The length of the CDR3 is 16 residues. Germline CDR1 and CDR2: SEHNR and FQNEAQ (reference sequence). CDR3 amino acids: CASSLGSSSYNSPLHF. For the CDR3, the DNA is TGTGCCAGCAGCTTAGGATCGAGCTCCTATAATTCACCCCTCCACTTT.

The CDR3, as DNA: TGTGCCAGCAGTGAGGTAATCGGGACAGGCCATGGCTACACCTTC. Encoded protein: CASSEVIGTGHGYTF. The rearrangement joins TRBV2 to TRBJ1-2; the match to TRBD1 covers 8 bases. There are 15 residues in the CDR3. CDR1 and CDR2 (germline): SNHLY, FYNNEI. The V gene end was trimmed by 3 bases and the J gene end by 6 bases; junction bases not matched to a gene: 9.

This rearrangement joins TRBV7-2 to TRBJ2-7; tentative D call: TRBD1 (8 bases). Germline loops: CDR1 SGHTA, CDR2 FQGNSA. This CDR3 region has 16 residues. V was clipped by 1 base and J by 1 base, with 14 bases between them. The CDR3 protein is CASSLVGGTGSYEQYF. The DNA of the CDR3 is TGTGCCAGCAGCTTAGTCGGGGGGACAGGTTCCTACGAGCAGTACTTC.

In nucleotides, the CDR3 is TGTGCCAGCTCACCGCAGCGGAACTCCTACGAGCAGTACTTC. Amino acids: CASSPQRNSYEQYF. The V call is TRBV18, the J call TRBJ2-7, with a weak D call TRBD2 (5 bases). Germline lookup yields CDR1 KGHSH and CDR2 LQKENI. The V and J ends lost 3 bases and 0 bases respectively, with 9 bases between them. This CDR3 contains 14 residues.

The V gene is TRBV5-4, the J gene TRBJ2-3; possibly TRBD2 for D (6 bases). CDR3 length equals 15 residues. Germline CDR1 SGHNT, CDR2 YYREEE (reference sequence). V was clipped by 3 bases and J by 6 bases, with 17 bases between them. CDR3 sequence: CASSSGLAGGDTQYF. The CDR3 bases are TGTGCCAGCAGCTCGGGACTTGCTGGAGGGGATACGCAGTATTTT.

This rearrangement joins TRBV5-1 to TRBJ2-3, with 8 bases that match TRBD1. CDR1 and CDR2 from the germline V gene are SGHRS and YFSETQ. This CDR3 has 16 amino acids. With 0 bases clipped from V and 1 base from J, the junction kept 4 bases outside the gene matches. This chain's CDR3 is CASSLGAGGRTDTQYF. DNA for the CDR3: TGCGCCAGCAGCTTGGGGGCAGGGGGCCGCACAGATACGCAGTATTTT.

The chain joins TRBV7-2 to TRBJ2-7, with 8 bases lining up with TRBD2. Germline loops: CDR1 SGHTA, CDR2 FQGNSA. After removal of 4 bases from V and 2 bases from J, the junction contained 4 bases not matched to a gene. The CDR3 totals 14 residues. The chain's CDR3 is CASSSTSGAYEQYF. The CDR3 DNA reads as TGTGCCAGCAGCTCCACTAGCGGAGCCTACGAGCAGTACTTC. Supplemented by reference TRBV7-2 and TRBJ2-7, the full variable domain reads GAGVSQSPSNKVTEKGKDVELRCDPISGHTALYWYRQSLGQGLEFLIYFQGNSAPDKSGLPSDRFSAERTGGSVSTLTIQRTQQEDSAVYLCASSSTSGAYEQYFGPGTRLTVT.

This clone occurred once. The chain joins TRBV5-1 to TRBJ2-7; 9 nucleotides agree with TRBD2. Unmatched junction bases numbered 7, after V lost 4 bases and J lost 5 bases. Germline-derived CDR1 and CDR2 are SGHRS and YFSETQ. CDR3 length: 14 residues. CDR3 in amino acids: CASSPREGGDEQYF. CDR3 in DNA: TGCGCCAGCAGCCCGCGGGAGGGCGGCGACGAGCAGTACTTC.

V and J are TRBV27 and TRBJ2-5, with TRBD1 matching over 8 bases. The J call may be incorrect, as the DNA end agrees better with TRBJ2-7. Germline-derived CDR1 and CDR2 are MNHEY and SMNVEV (reference sequence). There are 14 residues in the CDR3. The CDR3 loop is CASSPRGQLNEQYF. In nucleotides, the CDR3 is TGTGCCAGCAGTCCCAGGGGGCAATTAAACGAGCAGTACTTC.

The rearrangement uses TRBV7-2 and TRBJ2-4, with D possibly TRBD1 on 6 matching bases. Germline lookup yields CDR1 SGHTA and CDR2 FQGNSA. This CDR3 has 14 residues. Trimming pared 5 bases from V and 8 bases from J, leaving 16 bases between. The CDR3, as DNA: TGTGCCAGCAGCCAAAGACAGGCGGTTGACATTCAGTACTTC. Its translation is CASSQRQAVDIQYF.

This clone was found a few times. The chain has TRBV6-6 and TRBJ1-5; possible D gene TRBD1, 5 bases. V was cut by 3 bases and J by 1 base, with 7 bases left in between. CDR3 length: 14 residues. The V gene's germline CDR1 is MNHNY and CDR2 SVGAGI (reference sequence). This CDR3 reads CASSYRQSNQPQHF. CDR3 nucleotides: TGTGCCAGCAGTTATCGACAGAGCAATCAGCCCCAGCATTTT.

Turning to this clone: At one of its ends the junction is not consistent with the germline gene, which may arise from a read error. The sample has other DNA sequences that encode this CDR3 too. DNA of the CDR3: TGTGCCAGCAGCCCGCAGACAGGGCGTAATTCCCCCCTCCACTTT. Protein sequence: CASSPQTGRNSPLHF. V gene TRBV14 combines with J gene TRBJ1-6, with 7 bases fitting TRBD1. Germline assignment: CDR1 SGHDN and CDR2 FVKESK. This CDR3 comprises 15 residues.

This clone is a singleton in its sample. The chain combines TRBV28 with TRBJ2-5; D gene unclear. V lost 5 bases, J lost 2 bases, and 6 bases lay in between. The CDR3 runs 12 residues. The germline V gene has CDR1 MDHEN and CDR2 SYDVKM. The DNA for the CDR3 is TGTGCCAGCAGTACAGAACAAGAGACCCAGTACTTC. Amino acid sequence: CASSTEQETQYF.

The J gene is TRBJ2-2, the V gene TRBV7-9, with D maybe TRBD2 (5 bases). CDR1 is SEHNR and CDR2 is FQNEAQ in the germline V gene (reference sequence). V lost 4 bases and J lost 5, with 17 bases in between. The CDR3 contains 16 residues. CDR3 DNA sequence: TGTGCCAGCAGCTCCTGGTCGGGGAAGGCGACCGGGGAGCTGTTTTTT. As protein: CASSSWSGKATGELFF.

As DNA, the CDR3 is TGTGCCAGCAGCTTAGTAGGCAGGGATATGGGCTACACCTTC. Amino acids: CASSLVGRDMGYTF. This chain connects TRBV7-8 to TRBJ1-2, with D possibly matching TRBD1 (5 bases). The V gene lost 1 base and the J gene lost 8 bases, with 14 bases spanning the gap. This CDR3 spans 14 amino acids. Looked up from germline, CDR1 is SGHVS and CDR2 is FQNEAQ.

V and J are TRBV2 and TRBJ2-5; TRBD1 aligns across 7 bases. This CDR3 has 15 residues. The V gene's germline CDR1 is SNHLY and CDR2 FYNNEI. Unmatched junction bases numbered 9, after V lost 6 bases and J lost 2 bases. The CDR3, as DNA: TGTGCCAGCAGGAAGGGACAGACGGTACAAGAGACCCAGTACTTC. Translation gives CASRKGQTVQETQYF.

The V and J genes are TRBV4-3 and TRBJ2-7; 8 bases agree with TRBD1. From germline, CDR1 is LGHNA and CDR2 YSLEER. The CDR3 is made up of 15 amino acids. After removal of 0 bases from V and 3 bases from J, the junction contained 4 bases not matched to a gene. The CDR3 coding sequence is TGCGCCAGCAGCCAAGAACAGGACAGGGACTACGAGCAGTACTTC. It encodes CASSQEQDRDYEQYF.

V gene TRBV5-1 combines with J gene TRBJ1-2; maybe TRBD1 (5 bases). V dropped 3 bases and J dropped 3 bases, with 18 bases sitting between them. The CDR3 totals 16 residues. Germline CDR1 is SGHRS and CDR2 is YFSETQ. The CDR3 region has the DNA TGCGCCAGCAGCTCGACAACCACAAGGGGATACTATGGCTACACCTTC. It specifies CASSSTTTRGYYGYTF.

V is TRBV10-1 and J is TRBJ2-1; tentative D call: TRBD2 (7 bases). The CDR3 runs 14 residues. The germline V and J ends were trimmed by 4 bases and 8 bases, with 15 bases remaining between them. Germline CDR1 WNHNN, CDR2 SYGVQD (reference sequence). The CDR3 DNA sequence: TGCGCCAGCAGTGTGGGAGGGGGGGCTGATGAGCAGTTCTTC. It yields the protein CASSVGGGADEQFF.

This chain links TRBV28 with TRBJ1-1; maybe TRBD1 (6 bases). Germline CDR1 is MDHEN and CDR2 is SYDVKM. This CDR3 comprises 15 residues. V lost 6 bases, J lost 4 bases, and 18 bases lay in between. The CDR3 reads CASSIFSGGGTEAFF. The CDR3 DNA reads TGTGCCAGCAGCATCTTTAGTGGGGGCGGCACTGAAGCTTTCTTT.